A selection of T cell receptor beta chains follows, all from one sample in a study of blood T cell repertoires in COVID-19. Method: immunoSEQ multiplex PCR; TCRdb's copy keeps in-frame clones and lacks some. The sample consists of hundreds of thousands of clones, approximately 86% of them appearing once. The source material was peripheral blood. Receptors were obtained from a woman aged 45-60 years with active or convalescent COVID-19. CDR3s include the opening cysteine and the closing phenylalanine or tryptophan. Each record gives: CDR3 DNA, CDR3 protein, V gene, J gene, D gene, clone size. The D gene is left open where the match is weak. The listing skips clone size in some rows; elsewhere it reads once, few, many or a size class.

CDR3 DNA: TGTGCCAGCAGTTTAACCCACCCCGGGCCCCAGCATTTT; CDR3 protein: CASSLTHPGPQHF; V gene: TRBV28; J gene: TRBJ1-5; D gene: .; clone size: .
CDR3 DNA: TGTGCCAGTAGTACGTCCCTAAACGGTAATCAGCCCCAGCATTTT; CDR3 protein: CASSTSLNGNQPQHF; V gene: TRBV19; J gene: TRBJ1-5; D gene: .; clone size: .
CDR3 DNA: TGTGCCAGCAGCCAGGTAGCTTCGGGGACCCAGTACTTC; CDR3 protein: CASSQVASGTQYF; V gene: TRBV3-1/TRBV3-2; J gene: TRBJ2-5; D gene: .; clone size: .
CDR3 DNA: TGTGCCAGCAGCCCCCTTCGTTTGGGACAGGGTGAAAAACTGTTTTTT; CDR3 protein: CASSPLRLGQGEKLFF; V gene: TRBV4-2; J gene: TRBJ1-4; D gene: TRBD1; clone size: .
CDR3 DNA: TGTGCCAGCAGCCAGAACAGGGGGCAAAACACCGGGGAGCTGTTTTTT; CDR3 protein: CASSQNRGQNTGELFF; V gene: TRBV5-4; J gene: TRBJ2-2; D gene: TRBD1; clone size: .
CDR3 DNA: TGTGCCAGAAGCTTGGCCGACAGGGGGCCGCGCTATGGCTACACCTTC; CDR3 protein: CARSLADRGPRYGYTF; V gene: TRBV5-3; J gene: TRBJ1-2; D gene: TRBD1; clone size: .
CDR3 DNA: TGTGCCTGGACCAACGGAGGTGGCAATCAGCCCCAGCATTTT; CDR3 protein: CAWTNGGGNQPQHF; V gene: TRBV30; J gene: TRBJ1-5; D gene: .; clone size: .
CDR3 DNA: TGCAGTGCTAGTCAGACCGGGACAGGGAAAGACACCGGGGAGCTGTTTTTT; CDR3 protein: CSASQTGTGKDTGELFF; V gene: TRBV20-1; J gene: TRBJ2-2; D gene: TRBD1; clone size: .
CDR3 DNA: TGTGCCAGCAGTTTTTTAGTTGTGAGTTCACCCCTCCACTTT; CDR3 protein: CASSFLVVSSPLHF; V gene: TRBV28; J gene: TRBJ1-6; D gene: .; clone size: .
CDR3 DNA: TGTGCCAGCAGCTTGACTAGCGGGGGCTCCTACAATGAGCAGTTCTTC; CDR3 protein: CASSLTSGGSYNEQFF; V gene: TRBV7-3; J gene: TRBJ2-1; D gene: TRBD2; clone size: .
CDR3 DNA: TGTGCCAGCAGTGAAGCGCAGCAGCGGGCCCTGAGCTCCTACAATGAGCAGTTCTTC; CDR3 protein: CASSEAQQRALSSYNEQFF; V gene: TRBV2; J gene: TRBJ2-1; D gene: .; clone size: .
CDR3 DNA: TGTGCCAGCAAGGGACTAGCGGGAGGAAGCACAGATACGCAGTATTTT; CDR3 protein: CASKGLAGGSTDTQYF; V gene: TRBV5-4; J gene: TRBJ2-3; D gene: TRBD2; clone size: .
CDR3 DNA: TGCGCCAGCAGCTTAGGGCCCCTCGGGGATATTAGTGGCAAAAACATTCAGTACTTC; CDR3 protein: CASSLGPLGDISGKNIQYF; V gene: TRBV5-1; J gene: TRBJ2-4; D gene: .; clone size: .
CDR3 DNA: TGTGCCAGCAGCCAAGTTAGCGGCAGCCTAAATGAGCAGTTCTTC; CDR3 protein: CASSQVSGSLNEQFF; V gene: TRBV3-1/TRBV3-2; J gene: TRBJ2-1; D gene: .; clone size: .
CDR3 DNA: TGTGCCAGCAGCTTGCTAACAGGGGCAACTAATGAAAAACTGTTTTTT; CDR3 protein: CASSLLTGATNEKLFF; V gene: TRBV5-6; J gene: TRBJ1-4; D gene: TRBD1; clone size: .
CDR3 DNA: TGTGCCAGCAGCTTAGGGCTAGCGGGTCGGACCGGGGAGCTGTTTTTT; CDR3 protein: CASSLGLAGRTGELFF; V gene: TRBV11-2; J gene: TRBJ2-2; D gene: TRBD2; clone size: few
CDR3 DNA: TGCAGTGCTAGTTTGCGGGAGGGCGCAGATACGCAGTATTTT; CDR3 protein: CSASLREGADTQYF; V gene: TRBV20-1; J gene: TRBJ2-3; D gene: TRBD2; clone size: .
CDR3 DNA: TGTGCCAGCCAGGACAGGGCTAACTATGGCTACACCTTC; CDR3 protein: CASQDRANYGYTF; V gene: TRBV5-4; J gene: TRBJ1-2; D gene: TRBD1; clone size: .
CDR3 DNA: TGCGCCAGCAGCTTGGGTCGGACAGGGAGTGAAAAACTGTTTTTT; CDR3 protein: CASSLGRTGSEKLFF; V gene: TRBV5-1; J gene: TRBJ1-4; D gene: TRBD1; clone size: .
CDR3 DNA: TGTGCCAGCAGTGATGCAGCGGGAGGCACAGATACGCAGTATTTT; CDR3 protein: CASSDAAGGTDTQYF; V gene: TRBV2; J gene: TRBJ2-3; D gene: TRBD2; clone size: .
CDR3 DNA: TGTGCCAGCACAGAGACGCGGGACGAATCTGATACGCAGTATTTT; CDR3 protein: CASTETRDESDTQYF; V gene: TRBV6-5; J gene: TRBJ2-3; D gene: .; clone size: .
CDR3 DNA: TGTGCCAGTAAACCGGGGGGCAATGAAAAACTGTTTTTT; CDR3 protein: CASKPGGNEKLFF; V gene: TRBV28; J gene: TRBJ1-4; D gene: .; clone size: .
CDR3 DNA: TGTGCCAGCAGCACCTCGGGCAGGGGGGATTTAGCCAATGAGCAGTTCTTC; CDR3 protein: CASSTSGRGDLANEQFF; V gene: TRBV28; J gene: TRBJ2-1; D gene: .; clone size: .
CDR3 DNA: TGTGCCAGCAGTTCCCAGGGAACAAAGACCGGGGAGCTGTTTTTT; CDR3 protein: CASSSQGTKTGELFF; V gene: TRBV27; J gene: TRBJ2-2; D gene: .; clone size: few
CDR3 DNA: TGTGCCTGGAGTAGGACAGGGGGGTATAACTATGAGCAGTTCTTC; CDR3 protein: CAWSRTGGYNYEQFF; V gene: TRBV30; J gene: TRBJ2-1; D gene: TRBD1; clone size: .
CDR3 DNA: TGTGCCAGTAGTATAGAAACAGGGGCTGGCTACACCTTC; CDR3 protein: CASSIETGAGYTF; V gene: TRBV19; J gene: TRBJ1-2; D gene: TRBD1; clone size: .
CDR3 DNA: TGTGCCAGCAGCCTCATCGGACTAGCGGGTCTCAATGAGCAGTTCTTC; CDR3 protein: CASSLIGLAGLNEQFF; V gene: TRBV14; J gene: TRBJ2-1; D gene: TRBD2; clone size: .
CDR3 DNA: TGCGCCAGCAGCACAGGGATGTATCAGCCCCAGCATTTT; CDR3 protein: CASSTGMYQPQHF; V gene: TRBV10-2; J gene: TRBJ1-5; D gene: .; clone size: .
CDR3 DNA: TGCGCCAGCAGCTGGAAGGGGCCCGGGACAGGGGGATTGGAGACCCAGTACTTC; CDR3 protein: CASSWKGPGTGGLETQYF; V gene: TRBV5-1; J gene: TRBJ2-5; D gene: TRBD1; clone size: .
CDR3 DNA: TGTGCCAGCAGCCCCCCAAGCGGGAGCGCAGATACGCAGTATTTT; CDR3 protein: CASSPPSGSADTQYF; V gene: TRBV5-4; J gene: TRBJ2-3; D gene: TRBD2; clone size: .
CDR3 DNA: TGTGCCAGCCGGGTGAGAATGAACACTGAAGCTTTCTTT; CDR3 protein: CASRVRMNTEAFF; V gene: TRBV7-8; J gene: TRBJ1-1; D gene: .; clone size: once
CDR3 DNA: TGTGCCAGCAGTTTGACGGCAGGGCCCACCTTAGGGAATTCACCCCTCCACTTT; CDR3 protein: CASSLTAGPTLGNSPLHF; V gene: TRBV28; J gene: TRBJ1-6; D gene: .; clone size: .
CDR3 DNA: TGTGCCAGCAGTGAGGCCAGGGTCGAGACCCAGTACTTC; CDR3 protein: CASSEARVETQYF; V gene: TRBV2; J gene: TRBJ2-5; D gene: .; clone size: .
CDR3 DNA: TGTGCCAGCAGCTTGGTGGGGGGCTTGACTAGCGGGAGGGCCAATGAGCAGTTCTTC; CDR3 protein: CASSLVGGLTSGRANEQFF; V gene: TRBV5-5; J gene: TRBJ2-1; D gene: TRBD2; clone size: .
CDR3 DNA: TGTGCTAGTGGTTTGCAGGAACAGCCGAGCTCCTACAATGAGCAGTTCTTC; CDR3 protein: CASGLQEQPSSYNEQFF; V gene: TRBV12-5; J gene: TRBJ2-1; D gene: .; clone size: .
CDR3 DNA: TGTGCCAGCCGGGACAGGCTTTACACAGATACGCAGTATTTT; CDR3 protein: CASRDRLYTDTQYF; V gene: TRBV19; J gene: TRBJ2-3; D gene: TRBD1; clone size: .
CDR3 DNA: TGTGCCAGCACCTTGGGGCCGGATTCACCCCTCCACTTT; CDR3 protein: CASTLGPDSPLHF; V gene: TRBV6-5; J gene: TRBJ1-6; D gene: .; clone size: .
CDR3 DNA: TGCAGTGCTAGTTATACGGGACACTCTTGGGGAGAGCAGTACTTC; CDR3 protein: CSASYTGHSWGEQYF; V gene: TRBV20-1; J gene: TRBJ2-7; D gene: .; clone size: .
CDR3 DNA: TGCGCCACCCTTTGGGCGGGGGGGGAGAAGGGAAACACCGGGGAGCTGTTTTTT; CDR3 protein: CATLWAGGEKGNTGELFF; V gene: TRBV5-1; J gene: TRBJ2-2; D gene: TRBD2; clone size: .
CDR3 DNA: TGCGCCAGTCGCGGGACGGGTGGCACAGATACGCAGTATTTT; CDR3 protein: CASRGTGGTDTQYF; V gene: TRBV5-1; J gene: TRBJ2-3; D gene: .; clone size: .
CDR3 DNA: TGTGCCAGCAGCTTCTTTAGCGGGAGTGCTCCCGCAGATACGCAGTATTTT; CDR3 protein: CASSFFSGSAPADTQYF; V gene: TRBV9; J gene: TRBJ2-3; D gene: TRBD2; clone size: .
CDR3 DNA: TGTGCCAGCAGTGAAGAAGGGGGAGCATATTACAATGAGCAGTTCTTC; CDR3 protein: CASSEEGGAYYNEQFF; V gene: TRBV6-4; J gene: TRBJ2-1; D gene: .; clone size: .
CDR3 DNA: TGTGCCAGCTCACCACCGTCCAGCTACGAGCAGTACTTC; CDR3 protein: CASSPPSSYEQYF; V gene: TRBV18; J gene: TRBJ2-7; D gene: .; clone size: few
CDR3 DNA: TGTGCCATCAGTGTAGCGGGTCTCGACGAGCAGTACTTC; CDR3 protein: CAISVAGLDEQYF; V gene: TRBV10-3; J gene: TRBJ2-7; D gene: TRBD2; clone size: .
CDR3 DNA: TGTGCCAGCAGGGAGACAGGGGTTGTCAATTCACCCCTCCACTTT; CDR3 protein: CASRETGVVNSPLHF; V gene: TRBV2; J gene: TRBJ1-6; D gene: TRBD1; clone size: .
CDR3 DNA: TGTGCCAGCAGTGAAGTTCGGACAGGGAAAAATCAGCCCCAGCATTTT; CDR3 protein: CASSEVRTGKNQPQHF; V gene: TRBV2; J gene: TRBJ1-5; D gene: TRBD1; clone size: .
CDR3 DNA: TGTGCCAGCAGCCCCCGACTAGCAGGGGGCCCCTACAATGAGCAGTTCTTC; CDR3 protein: CASSPRLAGGPYNEQFF; V gene: TRBV5-8; J gene: TRBJ2-1; D gene: .; clone size: .
CDR3 DNA: TGTGCCAGTAGTATAAGTCCCGATACTACTGGAAACACCATATATTTT; CDR3 protein: CASSISPDTTGNTIYF; V gene: TRBV19; J gene: TRBJ1-3; D gene: .; clone size: .
CDR3 DNA: TGTGCCAGCAGCTTACAGGGATTGAGCAATCAGCCCCAGCATTTT; CDR3 protein: CASSLQGLSNQPQHF; V gene: TRBV7-8; J gene: TRBJ1-5; D gene: .; clone size: .
CDR3 DNA: TGTGCCAGTAGTCCCCCGGGTAGCGTGCGCGGATCCCAGTACTTC; CDR3 protein: CASSPPGSVRGSQYF; V gene: TRBV19; J gene: TRBJ2-5; D gene: .; clone size: .